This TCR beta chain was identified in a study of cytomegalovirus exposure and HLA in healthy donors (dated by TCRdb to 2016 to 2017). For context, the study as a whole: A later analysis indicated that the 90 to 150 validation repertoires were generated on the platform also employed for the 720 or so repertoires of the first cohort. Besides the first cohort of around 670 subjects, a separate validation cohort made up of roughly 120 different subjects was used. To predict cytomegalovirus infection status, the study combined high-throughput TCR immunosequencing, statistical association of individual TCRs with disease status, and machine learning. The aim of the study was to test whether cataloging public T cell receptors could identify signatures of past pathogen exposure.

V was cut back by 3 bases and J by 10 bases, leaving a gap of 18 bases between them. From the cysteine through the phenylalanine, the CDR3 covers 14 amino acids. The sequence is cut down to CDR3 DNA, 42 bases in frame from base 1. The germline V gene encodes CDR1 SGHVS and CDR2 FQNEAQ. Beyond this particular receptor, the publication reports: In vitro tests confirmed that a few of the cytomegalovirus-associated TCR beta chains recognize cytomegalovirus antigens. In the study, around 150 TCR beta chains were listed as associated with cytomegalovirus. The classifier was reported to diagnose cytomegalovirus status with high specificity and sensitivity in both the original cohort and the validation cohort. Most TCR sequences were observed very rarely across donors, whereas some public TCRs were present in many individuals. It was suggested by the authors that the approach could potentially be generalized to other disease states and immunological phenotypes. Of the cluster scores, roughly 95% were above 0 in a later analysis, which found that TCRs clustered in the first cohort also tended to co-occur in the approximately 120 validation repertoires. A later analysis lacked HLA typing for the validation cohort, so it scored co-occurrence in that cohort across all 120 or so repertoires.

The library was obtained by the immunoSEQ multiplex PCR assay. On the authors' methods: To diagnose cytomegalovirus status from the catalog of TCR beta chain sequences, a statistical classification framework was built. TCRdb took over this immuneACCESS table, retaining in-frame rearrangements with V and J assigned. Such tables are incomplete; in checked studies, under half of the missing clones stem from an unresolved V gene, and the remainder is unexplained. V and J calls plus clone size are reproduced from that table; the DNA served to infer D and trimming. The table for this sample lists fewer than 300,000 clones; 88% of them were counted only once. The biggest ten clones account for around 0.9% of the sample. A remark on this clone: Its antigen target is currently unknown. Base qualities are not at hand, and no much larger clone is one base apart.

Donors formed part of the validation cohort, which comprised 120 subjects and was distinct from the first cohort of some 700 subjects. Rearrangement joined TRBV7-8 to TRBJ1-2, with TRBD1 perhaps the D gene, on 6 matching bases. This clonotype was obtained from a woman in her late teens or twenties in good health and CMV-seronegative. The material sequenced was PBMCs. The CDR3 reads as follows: CASSFLQGRGDYTF. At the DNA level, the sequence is TGTGCCAGCAGCTTCCTACAGGGACGGGGGGACTACACCTTC. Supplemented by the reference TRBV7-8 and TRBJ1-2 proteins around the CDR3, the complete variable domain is GAGVSQSPRYKVAKRGQDVALRCDPISGHVSLFWYQQALGQGPEFLTYFQNEAQLDKSGLPSDRFFAERPEGSVSTLKIQRTQQEDSAVYLCASSFLQGRGDYTFGSGTRLTVV.